Following are 20 T cell receptor beta chains from one sample sequenced in a study of molecular identifiers for immune sequencing clone quantification. From the PCR reads, TCRdb called clonotypes with MiXCR, one entry per CDR3 protein. The profile shows 600,000 to 650,000 distinct CDR3 sequences, just under 20% of them singletons. Sequenced sample: naive CD8+ T cells from blood, with Jurkat cell RNA spiked in. Subset given: FACS-sorted CD8+CD4-CCR7+CD45RA+ naive T cells. These receptor sequences come from a human donor in good health. Some libraries in this study had Jurkat cell RNA spiked in.

This clonotype was observed at least ten times. The chain carries TRBV29-1 and TRBJ2-3; D uncertain. Trimming removed 0 bases at V and 5 bases at J, with 9 bases between. The CDR3 consists of 13 residues. Per germline, CDR1 SQVTM and CDR2 ANQGSEA. DNA of the CDR3: TGCAGCGTTGAAGATCGGCCAATAGATACGCAGTATTTT. Its protein is CSVEDRPIDTQYF.

This clonotype occurred many times. The V and J genes are TRBV12-3 or TRBV12-4 and TRBJ2-3; D is possibly TRBD1 (6 bases). The CDR3 sequence is 14 residues long. V lost 6 bases and J lost 4, with 14 bases in between. This CDR3 reads CASSLQGVPDTQYF. The DNA for the CDR3 is TGTGCCAGCAGCCTACAGGGCGTCCCAGATACGCAGTATTTT.

This clonotype came up many times. The chain joins TRBV7-3 to TRBJ2-4; D may be TRBD2 (6 bases). Between the trimmed V and J ends, which lost 6 bases and 1 base, there was a span of 13 bases. The CDR3 is 15 amino acids. Germline lookup yields CDR1 SGHTA and CDR2 FQGTGA. In nucleotides, the CDR3 is TGTGCCAGCAGTTTACTAGCAGGGGCCAAAAACATTCAGTACTTC. Translating gives CASSLLAGAKNIQYF.

This clonotype appeared many times. This sequence joins TRBV7-9 and TRBJ2-5; the D gene is possibly TRBD2 (6 bases). Germline V gene lookup returns CDR1 SEHNR and CDR2 FQNEAQ (reference sequence). V was shortened by 3 bases and J by 5 bases, with 16 bases between the two germline ends. CDR3 length equals 15 residues. This CDR3 is CASSFPGLSGETQYF. The CDR3, as DNA: TGTGCCAGCAGCTTCCCGGGACTCTCGGGCGAGACCCAGTACTTC.

This clonotype was found many times. The rearrangement joins TRBV6-5 to TRBJ1-2; TRBD1 is a possible D gene (5 bases). V was cut by 5 bases and J by 4 bases, with 14 bases left in between. Germline V gene lookup returns CDR1 MNHEY and CDR2 SVGAGI. The CDR3 totals 14 residues. The DNA for the CDR3 is TGTGCCAGCAGTAATCCAGGGCTAGGCTATGGCTACACCTTC. Protein product: CASSNPGLGYGYTF.

The CDR3 region is CASSPDLGYEQYF. CDR3 in DNA: TGTGCCAGCAGTCCTGACCTGGGCTACGAGCAGTACTTC. The chain has TRBV5-3 and TRBJ2-7; D is undetermined. TRBV5-3 is recorded as an ORF, its role being uncertain. Trimming left V 8 bases short and J 3 bases short, with 15 bases between. The CDR3 has 13 residues.

The chain has TRBV28 and TRBJ2-7, with 10 nucleotides matching TRBD2. The ends lost 4 bases at V and 5 bases at J; junction bases unmatched: 11. Looked up from germline, CDR1 is MDHEN and CDR2 is SYDVKM. This CDR3 comprises 16 residues. The CDR3 spells CASSSRPSGSQNEQYF. The CDR3 nucleotides read TGTGCCAGCAGTTCCCGCCCTAGCGGGAGCCAGAACGAGCAGTACTTC.

This clonotype was picked up many times. The CDR3 nucleotides are TGTGCCAGCAGTCTCGGGACAGACCTGACAGATACGCAGTATTTT. This encodes CASSLGTDLTDTQYF. The rearrangement links TRBV12-3 or TRBV12-4 to TRBJ2-3; 7 positions agree with TRBD1. V was pared by 5 bases and J by 3 bases, with 8 bases of the junction left unmatched. The CDR3 length is 15 residues.

V usage is TRBV7-9 and J usage is TRBJ1-5, with 11 bases matching TRBD1. The V gene end was trimmed by 1 base and the J gene end by 3 bases; junction bases not matched to a gene: 14. Germline V gives CDR1 SEHNR, CDR2 FQNEAQ (reference sequence). CDR3 size: 20 residues. The CDR3 nucleotides are TGTGCCAGCAGCTTAGTAAAGGACAGGGGGCGTTTTGGCCTCAATCAGCCCCAGCATTTT. This gives the protein CASSLVKDRGRFGLNQPQHF.

The J gene is TRBJ1-2, the V gene TRBV28; no clear D. This CDR3 contains 12 residues. V was pared by 9 bases and J by 5 bases, with 13 bases between. Germline assignment: CDR1 MDHEN and CDR2 SYDVKM. The DNA of the CDR3 is TGTGCCAGTGCAGCTTCTACTTATGGCTACACCTTC. Encoded protein: CASAASTYGYTF.

In its sample, this clonotype was seen many times. The V call is TRBV6-5, the J call TRBJ2-1, with no clear D. Trimming removed 2 bases at V and 0 bases at J, with 8 bases between. Germline CDR1 MNHEY, CDR2 SVGAGI. There are 15 residues in the CDR3. The CDR3 region is CASSYRFSSYNEQFF. Here the CDR3 DNA reads TGTGCCAGCAGTTACCGATTTTCCTCCTACAATGAGCAGTTCTTC.

This clonotype was seen a handful of times. The CDR3: CATSTHWAEGGYEQYF. CDR3 nucleotides: TGTGCCACCAGCACCCATTGGGCTGAGGGTGGGTACGAGCAGTACTTC. This rearrangement joins TRBV15 to TRBJ2-7; tentative D call: TRBD2 (5 bases). The CDR3 runs to 16 residues. CDR1 is LNHNV, CDR2 YYDKDF, per germline (reference sequence). Trimming removed 4 bases at V and 4 bases at J, with 20 bases between.

Turning to this clonotype: A much larger clone is a single base away; this may be a read error. The chain joins TRBV6-5 to TRBJ2-7, with TRBD1 identical over 9 bases. This CDR3 comprises 14 residues. The germline V gene has CDR1 MNHEY and CDR2 SVGAGI. The DNA of the CDR3 is TGTACCAGCAGTTACCGGGACAGGGTACACGAGCAGTACTTC. This translates into CTSSYRDRVHEQYF.

The chain employs TRBV4-3 and TRBJ2-4, with D perhaps matching TRBD2 (6 bases). The CDR3 is 16 residues long. Germline lookup yields CDR1 LGHNA and CDR2 YSLEER. V was trimmed by 2 bases and J by 6 bases, leaving 17 bases between them. The CDR3 here is CASSQMRGESGNIQYF. Written as DNA, the CDR3 is TGCGCCAGCAGCCAAATGCGGGGCGAGTCGGGAAACATTCAGTACTTC.

The chain is built from TRBV5-6 and TRBJ1-2, with D uncertain. From germline, CDR1 is SGHDT and CDR2 YYEEEE. The CDR3 runs 13 residues. The V gene lost 4 bases and the J gene lost 6 bases, with 13 bases spanning the gap. In nucleotides, the CDR3 is TGTGCCAGCAGCCTTGAGGGCCTCCATGGCTACACCTTC. It translates to CASSLEGLHGYTF.

This clonotype was detected many times. CDR3 residues: CASSFPGSPLHF. CDR3 coding DNA: TGTGCCAGCAGTTTCCCCGGCTCACCCCTCCACTTT. This chain connects TRBV27 to TRBJ1-6; D gene uncertain. The CDR3 contains 12 residues. Trimming cost V 3 bases and J 10 bases, with 7 bases left between them. Per the germline V gene, CDR1 is MNHEY and CDR2 is SMNVEV (reference sequence).

The CDR3 protein is CASSLPSGPYNEQFF. Here the CDR3 DNA reads TGTGCCAGCAGTTTACCTAGCGGGCCCTACAATGAGCAGTTCTTC. This chain links TRBV27 with TRBJ2-1; TRBD2 aligns across 8 bases. V gave up 2 bases and J gave up 2 bases; unmatched junction bases: 2. Germline V gives CDR1 MNHEY, CDR2 SMNVEV (reference sequence). The CDR3 is made up of 15 amino acids.

This clonotype was seen only a few times. The chain links TRBV30 to TRBJ2-7; TRBD1 aligns across 7 bases. J was trimmed by 5 bases and V by 3 bases; bases with no gene match: 10. There are 14 residues in the CDR3. Germline V gene lookup returns CDR1 GTSNPN and CDR2 SVGIG (reference sequence). The CDR3 loop reads CAWRLGGAWDEQYF. CDR3 in DNA: TGTGCCTGGAGGCTAGGGGGCGCGTGGGACGAGCAGTACTTC.

At least ten counts were recorded for this clonotype. The J gene is TRBJ2-7, the V gene TRBV4-1; possible D gene TRBD2, 5 bases. CDR3 size: 13 residues. Germline-derived CDR1 and CDR2 are MGHRA and YSYEKL. Trimming pared 1 base from V and 5 bases from J, leaving 9 bases between. DNA of the CDR3: TGCGCCAGCAGCCAAGCCGGGAATAACGAGCAGTACTTC. Amino acid sequence: CASSQAGNNEQYF.

With respect to this clonotype: A much bigger clone sits one base away, suggesting this may be a read error. Given the absence of the conserved phenylalanine or tryptophan at the CDR3 end, a read error is likely. The rearrangement uses TRBV2 and TRBJ1-2; D uncertain. Between the trimmed V and J ends, which lost 2 bases and 2 bases, there was a span of 9 bases. There are 14 residues in the CDR3. Germline CDR1 SNHLY, CDR2 FYNNEI. The CDR3 DNA is TGTGCCAGCAGTGAATTCGCAGGCAACTATGGCTACACCTCC. It translates to CASSEFAGNYGYTS.